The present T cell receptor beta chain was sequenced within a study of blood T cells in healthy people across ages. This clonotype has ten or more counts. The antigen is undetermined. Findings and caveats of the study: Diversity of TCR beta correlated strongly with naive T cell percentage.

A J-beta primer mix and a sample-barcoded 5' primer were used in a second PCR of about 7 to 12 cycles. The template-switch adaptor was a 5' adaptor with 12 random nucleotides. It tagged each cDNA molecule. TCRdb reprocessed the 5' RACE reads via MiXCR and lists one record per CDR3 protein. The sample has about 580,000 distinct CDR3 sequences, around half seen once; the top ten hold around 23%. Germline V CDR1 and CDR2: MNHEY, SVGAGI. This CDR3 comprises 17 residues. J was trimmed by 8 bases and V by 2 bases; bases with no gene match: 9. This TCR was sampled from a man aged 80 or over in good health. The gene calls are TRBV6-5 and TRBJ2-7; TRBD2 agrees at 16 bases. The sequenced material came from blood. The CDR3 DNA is TGTGCCAGCAGTTACGGGACTAGCGGGGGGGCTCTACGACAGCAGTACTTC. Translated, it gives CASSYGTSGGALRQQYF.